This T cell receptor (beta chain) comes out of a study of T cell repertoires in cytomegalovirus infection (dated by TCRdb to the late 2010s). About the full investigation: Donor HLA type was relevant to the analysis, as public TCR beta signatures indicated carriage of CMV infection together with the matching HLA type. On the study overall, not on this receptor specifically: In both this cohort and an independent cohort of some 370 donors, the cumulative frequency of public TCR beta family members distinguished carriers of CMV infection plus the relevant HLA type. The ex vivo response was dominated by HLA-C-restricted CMV-specific TCR beta clonotypes, which also provided the single most frequent clonotype in two of eight donors.

The CDR3 goes from the cysteine to the phenylalanine over 18 residues. This entry keeps only the CDR3 DNA: 54 bases, framed from base 1. CDR1 and CDR2 are read off the germline V gene as SGHVS and FNYEAQ. The germline ends are 20 bases apart after V is trimmed by 2 bases and J by 3 bases. The instrument was an Illumina HiSeq 1500. TCRdb reworked the public reads: Q25 trimming with fastp, MiXCR clone assembly, productive beta chains retained. Entries that share a CDR3 protein sequence are merged under the most common genes and DNA. In all, the sample holds approximately 700,000 distinct CDR3 sequences, and 35% to 45% of those were seen once. The top ten clonotypes cover around 2.8% of the sample. Only a few counts were recorded for this clonotype. Its recognized antigen is unknown. No much larger clone exists at a distance of one base, and base qualities are not known.

The rearranged chain carries TRBV7-6 and TRBJ2-1; TRBD1 is a possible D gene, resting on 7 matching bases. This receptor was obtained from a human donor in good health (CMV status not recorded). Some clones in this sample may be carry-over from other donors' samples. Sequencing was performed on PBMCs. The CDR3 protein is CASSLNSQGGYGYNEQFF. The nucleotide sequence is given as TGTGCCAGCAGCTTAAACTCTCAGGGGGGCTATGGCTACAATGAGCAGTTCTTC.